This TCR beta chain was documented in a study of blood T cell repertoires in COVID-19. Study summary: From T cells, B-cell-depleted T cells, or PBMCs came the material, which was cDNA or gDNA.

The protocol was immunoSEQ multiplex PCR, while the TCRdb copy is restricted to in-frame clones and leaves out a portion. The sample consists of a few hundred thousand clones, about 89% of them appearing once. The CDR3 contains 16 residues. Trimming at V came to 5 bases and at J to 4 bases, leaving 12 bases not matched to a gene. CDR1 and CDR2 (germline): LNHDA, SQIVND (reference sequence). V usage is TRBV19 and J usage is TRBJ1-2; 8 nucleotides agree with TRBD1. The TCR sequence derives from a man in his forties in a cohort exposed to, infected with or recovered from COVID-19 (not recorded which). Sample: PBMCs or T cells enriched from blood (not recorded which). The CDR3 protein is CASSFQTGTGVYGYTF. DNA of the CDR3: TGTGCCAGTAGTTTTCAAACCGGGACAGGCGTCTATGGCTACACCTTC.